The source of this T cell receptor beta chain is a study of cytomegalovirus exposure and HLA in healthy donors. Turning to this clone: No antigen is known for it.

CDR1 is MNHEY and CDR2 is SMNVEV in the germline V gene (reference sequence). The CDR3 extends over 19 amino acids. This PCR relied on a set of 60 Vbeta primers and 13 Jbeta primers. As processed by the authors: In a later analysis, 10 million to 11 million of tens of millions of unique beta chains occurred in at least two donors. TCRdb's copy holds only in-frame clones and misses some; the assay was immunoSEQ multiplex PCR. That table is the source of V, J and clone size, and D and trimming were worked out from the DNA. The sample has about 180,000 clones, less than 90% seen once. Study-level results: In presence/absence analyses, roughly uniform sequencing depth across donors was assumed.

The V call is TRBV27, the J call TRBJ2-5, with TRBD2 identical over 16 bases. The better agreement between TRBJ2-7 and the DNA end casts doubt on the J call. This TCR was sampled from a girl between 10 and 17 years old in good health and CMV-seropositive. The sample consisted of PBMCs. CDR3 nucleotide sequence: TGTGCCAGCAGTTTAGGGGGGCCGGGACTAGCGGGAGGGCCAAACGAGCAGTACTTC. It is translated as CASSLGGPGLAGGPNEQYF.